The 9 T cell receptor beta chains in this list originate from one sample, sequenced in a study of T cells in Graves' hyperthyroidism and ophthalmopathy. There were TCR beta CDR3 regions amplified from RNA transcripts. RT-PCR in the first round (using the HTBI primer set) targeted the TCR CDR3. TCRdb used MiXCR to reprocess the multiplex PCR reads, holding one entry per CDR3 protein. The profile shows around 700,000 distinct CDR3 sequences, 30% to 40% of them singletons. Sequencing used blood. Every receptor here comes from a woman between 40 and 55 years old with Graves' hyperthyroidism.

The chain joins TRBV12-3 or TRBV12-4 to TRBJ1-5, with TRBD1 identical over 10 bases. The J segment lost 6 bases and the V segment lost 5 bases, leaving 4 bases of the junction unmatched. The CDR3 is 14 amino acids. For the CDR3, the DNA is TGTGCCAGCAGTCAAAGGACAGGGGGTCAGCCCCAGCATTTT. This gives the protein CASSQRTGGQPQHF.

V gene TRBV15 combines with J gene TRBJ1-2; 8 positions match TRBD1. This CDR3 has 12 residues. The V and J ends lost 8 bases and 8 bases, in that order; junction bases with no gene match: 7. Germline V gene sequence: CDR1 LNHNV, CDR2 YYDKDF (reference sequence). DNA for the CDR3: TGTGCCACCGGACAAGGACAGGGAGGCTACACCTTC. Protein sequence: CATGQGQGGYTF.

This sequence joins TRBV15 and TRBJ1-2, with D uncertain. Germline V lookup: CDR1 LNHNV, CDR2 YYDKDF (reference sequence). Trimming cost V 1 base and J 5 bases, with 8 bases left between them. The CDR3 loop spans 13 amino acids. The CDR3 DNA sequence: TGTGCCACCAGCAGAGGGTCAGGATATGGCTACACCTTC. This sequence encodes CATSRGSGYGYTF.

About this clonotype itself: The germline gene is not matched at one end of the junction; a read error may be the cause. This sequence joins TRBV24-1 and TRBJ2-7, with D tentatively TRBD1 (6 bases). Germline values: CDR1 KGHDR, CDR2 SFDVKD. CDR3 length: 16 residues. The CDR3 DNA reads TGTGCCAGCAGTTTCCTGGACAGAATGAATCAATACGAGCAGTACTTC. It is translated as CASSFLDRMNQYEQYF.

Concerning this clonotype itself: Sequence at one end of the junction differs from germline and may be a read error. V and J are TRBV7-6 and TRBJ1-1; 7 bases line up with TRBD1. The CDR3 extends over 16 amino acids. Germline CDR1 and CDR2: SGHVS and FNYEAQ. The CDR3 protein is CAGSGSSQGGYTEAFF. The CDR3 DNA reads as TGTGCCGGCAGCGGATCCTCTCAGGGGGGGTACACTGAAGCTTTCTTT.

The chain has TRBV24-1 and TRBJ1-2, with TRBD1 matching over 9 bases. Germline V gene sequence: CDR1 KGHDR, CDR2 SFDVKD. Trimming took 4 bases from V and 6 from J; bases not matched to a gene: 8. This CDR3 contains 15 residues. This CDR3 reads CATSDGTGLTHGYTF. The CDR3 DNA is TGTGCCACCAGTGACGGGACAGGGCTTACTCATGGCTACACCTTC.

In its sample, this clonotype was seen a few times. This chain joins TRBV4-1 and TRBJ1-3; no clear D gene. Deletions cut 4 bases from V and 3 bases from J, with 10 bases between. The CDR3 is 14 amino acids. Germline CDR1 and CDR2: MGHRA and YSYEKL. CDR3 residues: CASSPMDGGNTIYF. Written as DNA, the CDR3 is TGCGCCAGCAGCCCTATGGATGGTGGAAACACCATATATTTT.

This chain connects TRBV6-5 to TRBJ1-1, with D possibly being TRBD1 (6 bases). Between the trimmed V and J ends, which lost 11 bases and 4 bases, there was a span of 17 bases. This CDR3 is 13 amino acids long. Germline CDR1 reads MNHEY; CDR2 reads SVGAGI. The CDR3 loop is CASTRTAGTEAFF. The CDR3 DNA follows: TGTGCCTCCACAAGGACAGCCGGCACTGAAGCTTTCTTT.

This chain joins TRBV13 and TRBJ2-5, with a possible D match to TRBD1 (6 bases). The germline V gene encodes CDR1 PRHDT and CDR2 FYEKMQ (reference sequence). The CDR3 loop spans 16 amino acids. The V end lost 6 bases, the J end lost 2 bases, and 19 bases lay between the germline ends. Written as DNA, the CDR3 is TGTGCCAGCAGACACGTCACAGGGACGCGGCAAGAGACCCAGTACTTC. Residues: CASRHVTGTRQETQYF.